The 15 T cell receptor beta chains presented below share a single source sample, sequenced in a study of cytomegalovirus exposure and HLA in healthy donors. The PCR had 60 Vbeta and 13 Jbeta primers. Clones were read by immunoSEQ multiplex PCR, and TCRdb kept only the in-frame ones, dropping some. The sample carries 200,000 to 250,000 clones, around four fifths recorded once. The specimen sequenced was PBMCs. These receptors all come from a man aged 50 to 59 in good health and CMV-seronegative.

The CDR3 bases are TGTGCCAGCTGGGGACTAGGGGCGGAAAGGTCCTACGAGCAGTACTTC. Translated: CASWGLGAERSYEQYF. The V and J genes are TRBV27 and TRBJ2-7; 8 nucleotides align to TRBD2. V lost 8 bases, J lost 1 base, and 13 bases stayed unmatched. The CDR3 extends over 16 amino acids. Looked up from germline, CDR1 is MNHEY and CDR2 is SMNVEV (reference sequence).

The chain employs TRBV30 and TRBJ1-3; 8 bases match TRBD1. Unmatched junction bases numbered 2, after V lost 1 base and J lost 6 bases. Germline V CDR1 and CDR2: GTSNPN, SVGIG (reference sequence). This CDR3 contains 13 residues. This CDR3 is CAWSGTGINTIYF. The CDR3 region has the DNA TGTGCCTGGAGTGGGACAGGGATAAACACCATATATTTT.

Comments on this clone: This sample includes further DNA sequences coding for the same CDR3. The chain links TRBV7-9 to TRBJ2-7, with 7 bases aligning to TRBD1. V shed 5 bases and J 6 bases; nucleotides not matched to a gene: 13. Germline-derived CDR1 and CDR2 are SEHNR and FQNEAQ (reference sequence). The CDR3 is 15 amino acids. CDR3 in amino acids: CASSTDPEGAGEQYF. The DNA of the CDR3 is TGTGCCAGCAGCACAGACCCCGAGGGGGCGGGCGAGCAGTACTTC.

The chain carries TRBV30 and TRBJ1-3; TRBD1 might be the D (6 bases). This CDR3 has 13 residues. Per germline, CDR1 GTSNPN and CDR2 SVGIG (reference sequence). V gave up 5 bases and J gave up 4 bases, with 12 bases separating them. CDR3 amino acids: CAWATGTGNTIYF. DNA for the CDR3: TGTGCCTGGGCAACCGGGACAGGAAACACCATATATTTT.

This chain connects TRBV7-9 to TRBJ2-5; D ambiguous. V lost 4 bases, J lost 5 bases, and 17 bases lay in between. The CDR3 loop spans 15 amino acids. Germline values: CDR1 SEHNR, CDR2 FQNEAQ (reference sequence). This CDR3 reads CASSSEISSGETQYF. For the CDR3, the DNA is TGTGCCAGCAGCTCGGAAATTAGCTCCGGTGAGACCCAGTACTTC.

This rearrangement joins TRBV7-2 to TRBJ1-1; D is perhaps TRBD1 (6 bases). V was trimmed by 5 bases and J by 5 bases, leaving 18 bases between them. The CDR3 sequence is 15 residues long. Germline CDR1 is SGHTA and CDR2 is FQGNSA. Here the CDR3 reads CASSGLGAVGTEAFF. CDR3 DNA: TGTGCCAGCAGCGGGCTGGGGGCGGTGGGGACTGAAGCTTTCTTT.

This chain connects TRBV28 to TRBJ2-3; D may be TRBD2 (5 bases). The CDR3 totals 16 residues. The germline V and J ends were trimmed by 4 bases and 7 bases, with 21 bases remaining between them. CDR1 and CDR2 (germline): MDHEN, SYDVKM. CDR3 protein: CASSSSGGPKPYTQYF. The CDR3, as DNA: TGTGCCAGCAGTTCCTCAGGCGGGCCTAAACCCTATACGCAGTATTTT.

The V and J genes are TRBV5-1 and TRBJ1-1; 8 bases are a match to TRBD1. Germline V gene lookup returns CDR1 SGHRS and CDR2 YFSETQ. V lost 4 bases to trimming and J lost 4 bases; unmatched junction nucleotides: 6. The CDR3 runs 14 residues. The CDR3, as DNA: TGCGCCAGCAGCCCCGGGACAGGCCTCACTGAAGCTTTCTTT. It codes for CASSPGTGLTEAFF.

The gene calls are TRBV11-2 and TRBJ1-5, with 7 bases identical to TRBD1. Looked up from germline, CDR1 is SGHAT and CDR2 is FQNNGV. The CDR3 runs to 14 residues. Trimming at V came to 5 bases and at J to 5 bases, leaving 6 bases not matched to a gene. CDR3 in amino acids: CASSTPGGHQPQHF. CDR3 DNA sequence: TGTGCCAGCAGCACGCCAGGGGGGCATCAGCCCCAGCATTTT.

The chain links TRBV28 to TRBJ2-4; tentative D call: TRBD1 (6 bases). Germline CDR1 and CDR2: MDHEN and SYDVKM. CDR3 length equals 16 residues. V was clipped by 3 bases and J by 7 bases, with 19 bases between them. CDR3 nucleotides: TGTGCCAGCAGTTTCGGTTTTCACAGGGTCAGCAACATTCAGTACTTC. Its translation: CASSFGFHRVSNIQYF.

The chain joins TRBV12-5 to TRBJ1-2, with unresolved D. This CDR3 is built from 14 residues. V lost 3 bases and J lost 9, with 17 bases in between. Germline V gene lookup returns CDR1 LGHNT and CDR2 FRNRAP. The CDR3 DNA reads as TGTGCTAGTGGTTTAACCCCCGGGTCCGATAGCTACACCTTC. As protein: CASGLTPGSDSYTF.

V and J are TRBV7-2 and TRBJ2-2; 11 bases are a match to TRBD1. The J segment lost 3 bases and the V segment lost 5 bases, leaving 2 bases of the junction unmatched. The CDR3 runs 15 residues. Germline values: CDR1 SGHTA, CDR2 FQGNSA. The CDR3, as DNA: TGTGCCAGCAGCCGGACAGGGGGCGACACCGGGGAGCTGTTTTTT. Residues: CASSRTGGDTGELFF.

The V gene is TRBV4-1, the J gene TRBJ2-7, with TRBD2 matching 13 bases. This CDR3 has 17 amino acids. J gave up 7 bases and V 3 bases, and 12 bases lay outside the gene matches. The V gene's germline CDR1 is MGHRA and CDR2 YSYEKL. The CDR3: CASSQGLAGPIKGEQYF. CDR3 coding DNA: TGCGCCAGCAGCCAGGGACTAGCGGGACCGATCAAAGGGGAGCAGTACTTC.

J is TRBJ1-1 and V is TRBV28; no firm D call. This CDR3 contains 14 residues. Germline V CDR1 and CDR2: MDHEN, SYDVKM. Between the trimmed V and J ends, which lost 3 bases and 1 base, there was a span of 9 bases. Here the CDR3 DNA reads TGTGCCAGCAGTTTGATGGTGAGGAACACTGAAGCTTTCTTT. This codes for CASSLMVRNTEAFF.

The V and J genes are TRBV6-5 and TRBJ1-2; TRBD1 matches at 8 bases. CDR3 length: 16 residues. The germline V gene encodes CDR1 MNHEY and CDR2 SVGAGI. The trim removed 0 bases at V and 0 bases at J, leaving 3 bases unmatched. DNA of the CDR3: TGTGCCAGCAGTTACTCGGGACAGGACGCTAACTATGGCTACACCTTC. Translated, it gives CASSYSGQDANYGYTF.